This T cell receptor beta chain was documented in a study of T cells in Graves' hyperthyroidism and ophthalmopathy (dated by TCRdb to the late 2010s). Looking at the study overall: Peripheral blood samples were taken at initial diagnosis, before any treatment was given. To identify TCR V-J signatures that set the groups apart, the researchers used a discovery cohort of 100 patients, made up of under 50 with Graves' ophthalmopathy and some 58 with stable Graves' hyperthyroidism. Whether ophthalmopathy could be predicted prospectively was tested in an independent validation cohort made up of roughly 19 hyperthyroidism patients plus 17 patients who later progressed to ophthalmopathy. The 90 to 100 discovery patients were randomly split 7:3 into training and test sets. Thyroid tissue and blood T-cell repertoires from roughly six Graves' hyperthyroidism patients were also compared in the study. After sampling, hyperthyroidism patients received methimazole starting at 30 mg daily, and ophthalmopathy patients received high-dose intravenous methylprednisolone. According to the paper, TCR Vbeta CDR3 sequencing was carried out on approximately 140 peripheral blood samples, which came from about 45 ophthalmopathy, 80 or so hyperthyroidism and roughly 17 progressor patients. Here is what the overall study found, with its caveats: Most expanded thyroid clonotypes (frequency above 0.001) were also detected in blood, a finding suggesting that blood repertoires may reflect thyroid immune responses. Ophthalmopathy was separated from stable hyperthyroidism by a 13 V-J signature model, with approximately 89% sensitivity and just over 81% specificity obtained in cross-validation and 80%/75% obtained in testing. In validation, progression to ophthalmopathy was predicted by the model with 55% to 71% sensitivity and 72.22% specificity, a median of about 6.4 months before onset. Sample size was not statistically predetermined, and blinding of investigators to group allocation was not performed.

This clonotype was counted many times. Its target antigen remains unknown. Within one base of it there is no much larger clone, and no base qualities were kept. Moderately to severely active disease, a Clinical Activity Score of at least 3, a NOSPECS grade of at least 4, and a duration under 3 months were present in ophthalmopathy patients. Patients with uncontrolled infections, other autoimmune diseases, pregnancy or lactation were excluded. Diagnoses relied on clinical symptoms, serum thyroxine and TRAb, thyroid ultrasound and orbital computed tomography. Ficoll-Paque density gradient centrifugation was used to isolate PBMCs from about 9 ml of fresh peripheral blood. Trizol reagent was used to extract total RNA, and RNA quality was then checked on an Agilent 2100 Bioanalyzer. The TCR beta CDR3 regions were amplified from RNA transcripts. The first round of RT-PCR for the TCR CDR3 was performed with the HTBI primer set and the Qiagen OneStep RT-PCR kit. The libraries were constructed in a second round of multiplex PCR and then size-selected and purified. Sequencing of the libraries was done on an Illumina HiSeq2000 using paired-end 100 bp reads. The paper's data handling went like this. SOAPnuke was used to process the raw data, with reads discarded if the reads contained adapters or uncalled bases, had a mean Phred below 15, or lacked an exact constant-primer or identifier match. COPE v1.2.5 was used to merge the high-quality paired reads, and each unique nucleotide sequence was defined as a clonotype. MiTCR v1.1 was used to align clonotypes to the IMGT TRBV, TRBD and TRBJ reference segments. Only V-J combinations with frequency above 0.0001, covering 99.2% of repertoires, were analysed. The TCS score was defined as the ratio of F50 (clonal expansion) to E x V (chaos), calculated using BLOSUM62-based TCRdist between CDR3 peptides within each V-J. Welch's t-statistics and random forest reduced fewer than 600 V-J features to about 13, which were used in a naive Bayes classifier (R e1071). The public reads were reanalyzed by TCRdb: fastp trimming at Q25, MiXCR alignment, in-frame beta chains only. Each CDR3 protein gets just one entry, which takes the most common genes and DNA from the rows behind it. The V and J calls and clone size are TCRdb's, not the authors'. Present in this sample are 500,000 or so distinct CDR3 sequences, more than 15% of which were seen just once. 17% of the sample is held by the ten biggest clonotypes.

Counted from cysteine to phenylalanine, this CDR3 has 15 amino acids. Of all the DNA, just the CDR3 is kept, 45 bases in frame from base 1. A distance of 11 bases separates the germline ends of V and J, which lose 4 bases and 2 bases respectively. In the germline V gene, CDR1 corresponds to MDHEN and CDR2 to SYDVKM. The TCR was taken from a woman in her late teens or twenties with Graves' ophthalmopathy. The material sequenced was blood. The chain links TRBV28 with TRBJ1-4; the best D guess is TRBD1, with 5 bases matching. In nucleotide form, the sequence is TGTGCCAGCAGTTCCACCGGGACTACTAATGAAAAACTGTTTTTT. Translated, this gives CASSSTGTTNEKLFF.